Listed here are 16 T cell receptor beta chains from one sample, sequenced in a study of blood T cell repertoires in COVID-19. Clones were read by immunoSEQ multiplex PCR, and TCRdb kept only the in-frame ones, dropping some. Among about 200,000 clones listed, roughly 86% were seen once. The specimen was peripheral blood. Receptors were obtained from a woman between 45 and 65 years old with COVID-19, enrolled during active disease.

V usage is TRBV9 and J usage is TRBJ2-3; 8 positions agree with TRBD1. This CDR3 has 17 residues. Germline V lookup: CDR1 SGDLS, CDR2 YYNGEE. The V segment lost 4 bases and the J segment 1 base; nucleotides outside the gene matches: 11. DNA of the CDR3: TGTGCCAGCAGCAGATCTATTAAGACAGGGGGCACAGATACGCAGTATTTT. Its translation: CASSRSIKTGGTDTQYF.

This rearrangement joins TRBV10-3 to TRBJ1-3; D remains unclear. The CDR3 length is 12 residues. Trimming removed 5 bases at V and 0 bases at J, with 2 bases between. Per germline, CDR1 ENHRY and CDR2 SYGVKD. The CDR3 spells CAISHSGNTIYF. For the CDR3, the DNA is TGTGCCATCAGTCACTCTGGAAACACCATATATTTT.

This CDR3 is CASRRQPPSYEQYF. In nucleotides, the CDR3 is TGTGCCAGCAGGCGACAGCCCCCCTCCTACGAGCAGTACTTC. The rearrangement uses TRBV27 and TRBJ2-7, with D possibly matching TRBD1 (5 bases). This CDR3 comprises 14 residues. Trimming removed 6 bases from V and 0 bases from J, with 12 bases in between. CDR1 and CDR2 (germline): MNHEY, SMNVEV (reference sequence).

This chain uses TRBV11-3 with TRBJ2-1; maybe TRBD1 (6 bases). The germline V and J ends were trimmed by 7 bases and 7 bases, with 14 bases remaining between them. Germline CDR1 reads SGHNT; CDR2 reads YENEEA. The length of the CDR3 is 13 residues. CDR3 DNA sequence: TGTGCCAGCACCTCTCTGAGGGGGAATGAGCAGTTCTTC. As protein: CASTSLRGNEQFF.

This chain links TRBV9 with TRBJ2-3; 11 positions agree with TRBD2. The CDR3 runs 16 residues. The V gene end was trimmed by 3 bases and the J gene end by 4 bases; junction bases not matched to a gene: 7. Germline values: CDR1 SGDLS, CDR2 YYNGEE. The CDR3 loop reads CASSARLAGGPDTQYF. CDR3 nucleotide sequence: TGTGCCAGCAGCGCCCGGCTAGCGGGGGGACCAGATACGCAGTATTTT.

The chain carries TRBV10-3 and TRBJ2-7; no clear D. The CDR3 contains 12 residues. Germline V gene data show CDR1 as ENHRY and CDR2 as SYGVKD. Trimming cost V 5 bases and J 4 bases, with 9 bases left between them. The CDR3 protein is CAISQTGYEQYF. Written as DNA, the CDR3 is TGTGCCATCAGTCAGACGGGTTACGAGCAGTACTTC.

The CDR3, as DNA: TGTGCCAGCAGCTTAGCCAGCGGGGGGGCAATGGGTGAGCAGTTCTTC. It codes for CASSLASGGAMGEQFF. This rearrangement joins TRBV11-3 to TRBJ2-1; 10 bases are shared with TRBD2. Germline-derived CDR1 and CDR2 are SGHNT and YENEEA. The CDR3 is 16 amino acids. V trimming: 1 base; J trimming: 9 bases; junction bases outside the gene matches: 9.

The CDR3 loop is CASSIESGYGGNTIYF. Here the CDR3 DNA reads TGTGCCAGTAGTATAGAATCGGGGTACGGTGGAAACACCATATATTTT. The chain is built from TRBV19 and TRBJ1-3; D unclear. The CDR3 spans 16 residues. The V gene lost 0 bases and the J gene lost 3 bases, with 12 bases spanning the gap. Germline assignment: CDR1 LNHDA and CDR2 SQIVND (reference sequence).

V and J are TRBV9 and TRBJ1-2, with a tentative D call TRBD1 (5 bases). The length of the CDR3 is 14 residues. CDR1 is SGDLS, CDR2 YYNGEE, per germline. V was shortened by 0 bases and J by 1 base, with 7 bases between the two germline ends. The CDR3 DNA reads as TGTGCCAGCAGCGTAGACAGGCTTAACTATGGCTACACCTTC. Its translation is CASSVDRLNYGYTF.

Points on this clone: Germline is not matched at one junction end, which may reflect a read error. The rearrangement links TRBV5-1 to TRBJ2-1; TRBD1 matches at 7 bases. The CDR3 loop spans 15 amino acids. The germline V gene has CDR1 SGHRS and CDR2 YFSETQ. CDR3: CASRLDRSPYNEQFF. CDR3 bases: TGCGCCAGCAGGTTGGACAGGAGTCCCTACAATGAGCAGTTCTTC.

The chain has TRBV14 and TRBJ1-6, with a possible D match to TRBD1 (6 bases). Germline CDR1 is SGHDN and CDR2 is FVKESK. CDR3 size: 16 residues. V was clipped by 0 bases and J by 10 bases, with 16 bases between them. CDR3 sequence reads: CASSQDLVARGSPLHF. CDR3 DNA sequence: TGTGCCAGCAGCCAAGATCTGGTTGCGAGGGGGTCACCCCTCCACTTT.

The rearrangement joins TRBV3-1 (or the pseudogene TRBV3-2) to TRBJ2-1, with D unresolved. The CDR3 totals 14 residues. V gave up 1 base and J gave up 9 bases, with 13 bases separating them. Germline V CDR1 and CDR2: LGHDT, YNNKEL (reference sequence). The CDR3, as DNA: TGTGCCAGCAGCCAAGGCCTCCTTCCGGGTGAGCAGTTCTTC. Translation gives CASSQGLLPGEQFF.

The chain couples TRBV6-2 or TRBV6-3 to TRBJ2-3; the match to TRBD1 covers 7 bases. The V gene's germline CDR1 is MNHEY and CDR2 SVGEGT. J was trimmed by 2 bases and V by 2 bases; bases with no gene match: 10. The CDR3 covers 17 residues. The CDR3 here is CASSYLSRTGFTDTQYF. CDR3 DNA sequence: TGTGCCAGCAGTTACCTATCGCGGACAGGTTTCACAGATACGCAGTATTTT.

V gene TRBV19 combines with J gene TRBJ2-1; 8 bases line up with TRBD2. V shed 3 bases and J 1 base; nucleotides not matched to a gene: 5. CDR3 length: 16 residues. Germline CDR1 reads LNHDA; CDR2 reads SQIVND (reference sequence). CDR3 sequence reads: CASSIASGGSYNEQFF. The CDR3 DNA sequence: TGTGCCAGTAGTATTGCCAGCGGGGGTTCCTACAATGAGCAGTTCTTC.

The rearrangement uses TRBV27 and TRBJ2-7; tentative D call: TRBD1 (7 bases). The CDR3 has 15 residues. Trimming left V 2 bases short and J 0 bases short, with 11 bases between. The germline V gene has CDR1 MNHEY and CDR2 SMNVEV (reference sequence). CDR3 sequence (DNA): TGTGCCAGCAGTTTACAGGGGGGCACCTCCTACGAGCAGTACTTC. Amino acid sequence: CASSLQGGTSYEQYF.

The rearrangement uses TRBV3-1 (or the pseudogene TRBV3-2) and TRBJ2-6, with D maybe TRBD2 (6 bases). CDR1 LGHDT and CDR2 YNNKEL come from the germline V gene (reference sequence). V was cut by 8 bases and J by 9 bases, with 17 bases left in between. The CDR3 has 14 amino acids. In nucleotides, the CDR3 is TGTGCCAGCGGACGACCGGGGGACCTCAACGTCCTGACTTTC. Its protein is CASGRPGDLNVLTF.